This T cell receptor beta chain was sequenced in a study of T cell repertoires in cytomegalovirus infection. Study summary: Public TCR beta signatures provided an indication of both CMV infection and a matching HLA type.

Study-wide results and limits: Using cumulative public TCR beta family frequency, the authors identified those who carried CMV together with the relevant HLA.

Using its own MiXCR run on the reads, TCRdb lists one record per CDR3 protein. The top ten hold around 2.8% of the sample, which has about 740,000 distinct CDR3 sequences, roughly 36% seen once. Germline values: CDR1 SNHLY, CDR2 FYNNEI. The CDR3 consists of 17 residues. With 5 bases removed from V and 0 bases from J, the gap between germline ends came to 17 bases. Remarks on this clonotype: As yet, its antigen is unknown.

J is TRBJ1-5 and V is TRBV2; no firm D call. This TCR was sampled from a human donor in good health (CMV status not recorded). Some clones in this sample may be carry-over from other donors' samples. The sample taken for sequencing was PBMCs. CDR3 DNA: TGTGCCAGCAGTACAAGCCCCCGGCAATCTAGCAATCAGCCCCAGCATTTT. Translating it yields CASSTSPRQSSNQPQHF.